The rows below give T cell receptor beta chains drawn from one sample of a study of blood T cells in healthy people across ages. TCRdb used MiXCR to reprocess the 5' RACE reads, holding one entry per CDR3 protein. This sample has over 1,500,000 distinct CDR3 sequences, with roughly two fifths found just once. What was sequenced was blood. The receptors stem from a human donor in good health. Both conserved end residues are part of each CDR3. The D gene is left open where the match is weak. Rows give clone size only sometimes, using once, few, many, or a class for an expanded clone.

TGCAGTGCTTATACCGGACTAGCGGGGAGCTACTACGAGCAGTACTTC	CSAYTGLAGSYYEQYF	TRBJ2-7	TRBD2	TRBV20-1	few
TGCAGCGTTGAAGATGGGGAGGGTAACACCGGGGAGCTGTTTTTT	CSVEDGEGNTGELFF	TRBJ2-2	TRBD2	TRBV29-1	once
TGCAGCGTTGTTGGAATCGATGAGCAGTTCTTC	CSVVGIDEQFF	TRBJ2-1	-	TRBV29-1	few
TGCGCCTGCAGCTATCCCCACTCCGAGCAGTACTTC	CACSYPHSEQYF	TRBJ2-7	-	TRBV5-1	-
TGCGCCAGCAGCCAAGATGCCCCCCGGAGGACAGGTACGCAGTATTTT	CASSQDAPRRTGTQYF	TRBJ2-3	TRBD1	TRBV4-1	-
TGTGCCAGCAGCCCCGAACAGGGACCATTCCCTTCCTACGAGCAGTACTTC	CASSPEQGPFPSYEQYF	TRBJ2-7	-	TRBV7-2	-
TGTGCCAGCAGCTTGGAGCAGGGGGCGCCTTATAATTCACCCCCCCACTTT	CASSLEQGAPYNSPPHF	TRBJ1-6	TRBD1	TRBV5-6	-
TGTGCCAGCAGCCCCGGAGTCCTCGGTTCACCCCTCCACTTT	CASSPGVLGSPLHF	TRBJ1-6	-	TRBV12-3/TRBV12-4	-
TGCGCCAGCAGCTTGGGGGGGAAGGATACAGATACGCAGTATTTT	CASSLGGKDTDTQYF	TRBJ2-3	-	TRBV5-1	-
TGTGCCAGCAGTTACGCGACAACGGGGAGCTCTGGAAACACCATATATTTT	CASSYATTGSSGNTIYF	TRBJ1-3	-	TRBV6-6	-
TGTGCCAGCAGCCGCGTATCCGGGACAGGGGCAGCGGAGACCCAGTACTTC	CASSRVSGTGAAETQYF	TRBJ2-5	TRBD1	TRBV7-2	many
TGCAGTGGGGGGGTTCTCTCCTACGAGCAGTACTTC	CSGGVLSYEQYF	TRBJ2-7	-	TRBV20-1	-
TGCAGTGCTAGAGAGTTGAGGGATCGGTACGAGCAGTACTTC	CSARELRDRYEQYF	TRBJ2-7	-	TRBV20-1	-
TGTGCCATCAGTGAGACGATCGGACTAGCGGGGGGGCAGGAGACCCAGTACTTC	CAISETIGLAGGQETQYF	TRBJ2-5	TRBD2	TRBV10-3	few
TGTGCCAGCAGTTACATCGAGGACTACAATGAGCAGTTCTTC	CASSYIEDYNEQFF	TRBJ2-1	-	TRBV6-2/TRBV6-3	-
TGTGCCAGCAGCTTAGCGCCTGGGGAAGGTGAGCAGTTCTTC	CASSLAPGEGEQFF	TRBJ2-1	-	TRBV7-2	-
TGTGCCAGCCGGGGGGTGGGGCGGGACACAGATACGCAGTATTTT	CASRGVGRDTDTQYF	TRBJ2-3	TRBD2	TRBV6-5	-
TGCGCCAGCAGCCAACTACAGGGGACCTACACAGATACGCAGTATTTT	CASSQLQGTYTDTQYF	TRBJ2-3	TRBD1	TRBV4-3	few
TGCGCCAGCAGCATAACCCGGGCCCCTGATCCGAGGGAGCTGTTTTTT	CASSITRAPDPRELFF	TRBJ2-2	-	TRBV5-1	-
TGCGCCAGCAGCCAAGAACCCACCAGGCTCTCTGGGGCCAACGTCCTGACTTTC	CASSQEPTRLSGANVLTF	TRBJ2-6	-	TRBV4-3	few
TGCGCCAGCAGCTTTAGACAGCCAACAGATACGCAGTATTTT	CASSFRQPTDTQYF	TRBJ2-3	-	TRBV5-1	-
TGTGCCAGCAGCTTAGGGTGGACAGGGGGCTGGAATCAGCCCCAGCATTTT	CASSLGWTGGWNQPQHF	TRBJ1-5	TRBD1	TRBV7-2	few
TGTGCCAGCAGTTCAAACCGGGACAGGGAGAATCAGCCCCAGCATTTT	CASSSNRDRENQPQHF	TRBJ1-5	TRBD1	TRBV6-6	few
TGCAGTGCTAGAGATTGGCAGGGATCTGCCTACAATGAGCAGTTCTTC	CSARDWQGSAYNEQFF	TRBJ2-1	-	TRBV20-1	few
TGTGCCAGCAGCCAAGAGAATTGGGGGGCGTACGAGCAGTACTTC	CASSQENWGAYEQYF	TRBJ2-7	-	TRBV4-2	-
TGCGCCAGCAGCTTTGGACTAGCGGGGGTCTCCTACGAGCAGTACTTC	CASSFGLAGVSYEQYF	TRBJ2-7	TRBD2	TRBV5-1	-
TGTGCCTGGAGACTAGCGGGATACTCCTACAATGAGCAGTTCTTC	CAWRLAGYSYNEQFF	TRBJ2-1	TRBD2	TRBV30	-
TGTGCCAGCAGTTACGACGGGGATGAAAAACTGTTTTTT	CASSYDGDEKLFF	TRBJ1-4	-	TRBV6-6	-
TGTGCCAGCAGTTCGACAGGGGAGGGAGATACGCAGTATTTT	CASSSTGEGDTQYF	TRBJ2-3	-	TRBV28	-
TGCAGCGTTGCCTCGGGGGCTGGGAATCAGCCCCAGCATTTT	CSVASGAGNQPQHF	TRBJ1-5	-	TRBV29-1	-
TGTGCCACCAGTCGCGGTGTCTACGAGCAGTACTTC	CATSRGVYEQYF	TRBJ2-7	-	TRBV15	few
TGTGCCAGCAGTGTTCAACGGGATCAGCCCCAGCATTTT	CASSVQRDQPQHF	TRBJ1-5	-	TRBV6-1	-
TGCGCCAGCAGCTTCAATCCGTCAGAGCAGTACTTC	CASSFNPSEQYF	TRBJ2-5	-	TRBV5-1	-
TGCAGCGTTGCCGAGGGCGGGGGTAGGGTAGAGACCCAGTACTTC	CSVAEGGGRVETQYF	TRBJ2-5	TRBD2	TRBV29-1	few
TGTGCCAGCAGCAAAATCTCGGGGAACTCCTACGAGCAGTACTTC	CASSKISGNSYEQYF	TRBJ2-7	-	TRBV14	-
TGCAGTGCTAGAGGTGGGAGGGCCGGTTCGTTCGAGCAGTACTTC	CSARGGRAGSFEQYF	TRBJ2-7	TRBD2	TRBV20-1	-
TGTGCCAGCAGCTTAAGGGTAGCGGGGGTAGAGACCCAGTACTTC	CASSLRVAGVETQYF	TRBJ2-5	TRBD2	TRBV7-2	-
TGTGCCAGCAGCCAAGACCTGATCTCCTACGAGCAGTACTTC	CASSQDLISYEQYF	TRBJ2-7	-	TRBV4-2	many
TGCAGTGCTAGACCGGGTGTCGAGCAGTTCTTC	CSARPGVEQFF	TRBJ2-1	-	TRBV20-1	-
TGCGCCAGCGGACTATCCCCTACGACTCCGAATTCACCCCTCCACTTT	CASGLSPTTPNSPLHF	TRBJ1-6	-	TRBV5-1	once